What follows are 25 T cell receptor beta chains derived from one specimen sequenced in a study of cytomegalovirus exposure and HLA in healthy donors. Researchers ran the PCR with 60 Vbeta and 13 Jbeta primers. TCRdb's copy holds only in-frame clones and misses some; the assay was immunoSEQ multiplex PCR. This sample has some 250,000 clones, with roughly 80% found just once. What was sequenced was PBMCs. All receptors come from a middle-aged woman in good health and CMV-seropositive.

The chain couples TRBV5-1 to TRBJ2-2, with TRBD2 matching over 8 bases. CDR3 length equals 17 residues. Germline CDR1 is SGHRS and CDR2 is YFSETQ. After removal of 3 bases from V and 0 bases from J, the junction contained 7 bases not matched to a gene. The CDR3 spells CASSSPGGVSNTGELFF. CDR3 DNA sequence: TGCGCCAGCAGCTCGCCCGGGGGGGTATCGAACACCGGGGAGCTGTTTTTT. The full variable domain, in which reference TRBV5-1 and TRBJ2-2 provide the parts outside the CDR3, is KAGVTQTPRYLIKTRGQQVTLSCSPISGHRSVSWYQQTPGQGLQFLFEYFSETQRNKGNFPGRFSGRQFSNSRSEMNVSTLELGDSALYLCASSSPGGVSNTGELFFGEGSRLTVL.

V and J are TRBV4-1 and TRBJ1-1, with TRBD1 matching 11 bases. Looked up from germline, CDR1 is MGHRA and CDR2 is YSYEKL. The trim removed 4 bases at V and 9 bases at J, leaving 7 bases unmatched. The CDR3 covers 14 residues. The CDR3 here is CASSPDRTGGKAFF. The DNA of the CDR3 is TGCGCCAGCAGCCCGGATCGGACAGGGGGCAAAGCTTTCTTT.

The chain joins TRBV6-6 to TRBJ2-4; D perhaps matches TRBD2 (7 bases). The CDR3 spans 14 residues. The germline gives CDR1 MNHNY, CDR2 SVGAGI (reference sequence). Trimming took off 5 bases at V and 9 bases at J, with 17 bases between the two ends. The CDR3 loop reads CASSQSGTLGIQYF. The CDR3 region has the DNA TGTGCCAGCAGTCAAAGCGGGACATTAGGCATTCAGTACTTC.

The J gene is TRBJ1-2, the V gene TRBV4-3; the match to TRBD1 covers 9 bases. Germline values: CDR1 LGHNA, CDR2 YSLEER. The CDR3 spans 13 residues. The V gene end was trimmed by 0 bases and the J gene end by 8 bases; junction bases not matched to a gene: 1. The CDR3 DNA sequence: TGCGCCAGCAGCCAAGAGACAGGGGGAGGCTACACCTTC. Translating it yields CASSQETGGGYTF.

The V call is TRBV10-3, the J call TRBJ2-2; D is undetermined. V was cut by 11 bases and J by 1 base, with 14 bases left in between. Germline V CDR1 and CDR2: ENHRY, SYGVKD. This CDR3 has 14 amino acids. The CDR3 here is CASSIPGNTGELFF. In DNA, the CDR3 is TGTGCCTCGAGCATCCCGGGGAACACCGGGGAGCTGTTTTTT.

This rearrangement joins TRBV10-3 to TRBJ1-3, with 7 bases identical to TRBD1. The CDR3 sequence is 15 residues long. V lost 2 bases and J lost 2; bases outside the gene matches: 3. Germline values: CDR1 ENHRY, CDR2 SYGVKD. The CDR3 DNA reads TGTGCCATCAGTGAGGTGGGGACAGCTGGAAACACCATATATTTT. This encodes CAISEVGTAGNTIYF.

J is TRBJ2-3 and V is TRBV5-6, with TRBD2 as a possible D gene (6 bases). V lost 0 bases, J lost 8 bases, and 13 bases lay in between. Germline assignment: CDR1 SGHDT and CDR2 YYEEEE. This CDR3 is 14 amino acids long. The CDR3, as DNA: TGTGCCAGCAGCTTGGCGGGGGATTTGGGTACGCAGTATTTT. Translation gives CASSLAGDLGTQYF.

The gene calls are TRBV9 and TRBJ2-5, with D perhaps TRBD2 (6 bases). Per germline, CDR1 SGDLS and CDR2 YYNGEE. This CDR3 has 16 amino acids. The V and J ends lost 0 bases and 4 bases respectively, with 16 bases between them. DNA for the CDR3: TGTGCCAGCAGCGTAGCCCCCGGGCGGGGCGGAGAGACCCAGTACTTC. Amino acid sequence: CASSVAPGRGGETQYF.

This chain connects TRBV7-2 to TRBJ1-1, with 9 bases aligning to TRBD1. The CDR3 runs 18 residues. CDR1 and CDR2 (germline): SGHTA, FQGNSA. V was pared by 1 base and J by 2 bases, with 11 bases of the junction left unmatched. CDR3 protein: CASSLGAGTGTSNTEAFF. CDR3 bases: TGTGCCAGCAGCTTAGGAGCCGGGACAGGGACCTCTAACACTGAAGCTTTCTTT.

V gene TRBV29-1 combines with J gene TRBJ1-3, with D possibly being TRBD1 (5 bases). This CDR3 comprises 14 residues. Trimming took 6 bases from V and 0 from J, leaving 12 bases between them. Germline CDR1 and CDR2: SQVTM and ANQGSEA. The CDR3 protein is CSVARQSSGNTIYF. DNA of the CDR3: TGCAGCGTGGCTCGACAGTCCTCTGGAAACACCATATATTTT. Variable domain in full (rest from reference TRBV29-1 and TRBJ1-3): SAVISQKPSRDICQRGTSLTIQCQVDSQVTMMFWYRQQPGQSLTLIATANQGSEATYESGFVIDKFPISRPNLTFSTLTVSNMSPEDSSIYLCSVARQSSGNTIYFGEGSWLTVV.

This rearrangement joins TRBV30 to TRBJ1-6; a weak D match, TRBD1 (5 bases). The V gene's germline CDR1 is GTSNPN and CDR2 SVGIG (reference sequence). The CDR3 sequence is 11 residues long. The V end lost 4 bases, the J end lost 10 bases, and 8 bases lay between the germline ends. CDR3 region: CAWKRGSPLHF. CDR3 in DNA: TGTGCCTGGAAAAGGGGATCACCCCTCCACTTT.

The V call is TRBV5-4, the J call TRBJ1-4; weak D call: TRBD1 (5 bases). The CDR3 contains 15 residues. Germline V gives CDR1 SGHNT, CDR2 YYREEE (reference sequence). V lost 0 bases and J 3 bases, leaving 9 bases between the germline ends. The CDR3 protein is CASSLGRVANEKLFF. DNA for the CDR3: TGTGCCAGCAGCTTGGGCAGGGTCGCTAATGAAAAACTGTTTTTT.

The chain couples TRBV7-9 to TRBJ1-1; 7 bases are shared with TRBD1. The CDR3 runs to 14 residues. CDR1 is SEHNR, CDR2 FQNEAQ, per germline (reference sequence). V dropped 5 bases and J dropped 4; count of bases not matched to a gene: 7. The CDR3 DNA sequence: TGTGCCAGCAGCCGGGGACAGCCGGGCACTGAAGCTTTCTTT. Translated: CASSRGQPGTEAFF.

The rearrangement links TRBV6-1 to TRBJ1-2; 8 bases are shared with TRBD1. Trimming took 6 bases from V and 4 from J; bases not matched to a gene: 4. The CDR3 totals 13 residues. CDR1 is MNHNS, CDR2 SASEGT, per germline. CDR3 in DNA: TGTGCCAGCAGGATAGACAGGGGCTATGGCTACACCTTC. The encoded protein is CASRIDRGYGYTF.

This clone was detected once. The V call is TRBV4-1, the J call TRBJ2-6; the D gene is possibly TRBD1 (7 bases). Germline V CDR1 and CDR2: MGHRA, YSYEKL. The CDR3 consists of 19 residues. Trimming removed 1 base from V and 0 bases from J, with 16 bases in between. The CDR3 DNA reads TGCGCCAGCAGCCAAGTCGCAGGGGGGCCAATCTCTGGGGCCAACGTCCTGACTTTC. Residues: CASSQVAGGPISGANVLTF.

The V call is TRBV6-5, the J call TRBJ2-1, with 7 bases fitting TRBD2. Germline V gene data show CDR1 as MNHEY and CDR2 as SVGAGI. The CDR3 sequence is 15 residues long. Trimming took 8 bases from V and 3 from J; bases not matched to a gene: 10. The chain's CDR3 is CASRPSGTGYNEQFF. The CDR3 DNA follows: TGTGCCAGCCGACCGAGCGGGACGGGCTACAATGAGCAGTTCTTC.

This clone occurred a few times. The chain is built from TRBV5-4 and TRBJ2-1; TRBD2 might be the D (6 bases). V was pared by 0 bases and J by 6 bases, with 10 bases between. In germline, CDR1 is SGHNT, CDR2 YYREEE (reference sequence). This CDR3 is 14 amino acids long. The CDR3 region is CASSLAAGGNEQFF. DNA for the CDR3: TGTGCCAGCAGCTTGGCTGCCGGGGGCAATGAGCAGTTCTTC.

This clone has just one count. This chain links TRBV30 with TRBJ2-1; 12 bases align to TRBD2. V dropped 8 bases and J dropped 4; count of bases not matched to a gene: 12. This CDR3 is built from 16 residues. Per germline, CDR1 GTSNPN and CDR2 SVGIG (reference sequence). The CDR3 protein is CAQETSGGPLYNEQFF. The CDR3 DNA reads TGTGCCCAAGAGACTAGCGGGGGACCTCTGTACAATGAGCAGTTCTTC.

The chain uses TRBV7-2 and TRBJ2-2; D is ambiguous. Germline V gives CDR1 SGHTA, CDR2 FQGNSA. The CDR3 covers 14 residues. Trimming removed 5 bases from V and 5 bases from J, with 12 bases in between. The CDR3 bases are TGTGCCAGCAGCGACCAACCGAGGACCGGGGAGCTGTTTTTT. This sequence encodes CASSDQPRTGELFF.

V usage is TRBV2 and J usage is TRBJ2-7; 7 nucleotides line up with TRBD2. V shed 11 bases, J shed 2 bases, and the junction held 9 bases outside the gene matches. CDR1 and CDR2 (germline): SNHLY, FYNNEI. The CDR3 sequence is 13 residues long. CDR3 nucleotides: TGTGCCGACTCCGGGGGGTTCGCCTACGAGCAGTACTTC. This sequence encodes CADSGGFAYEQYF.

The V and J genes are TRBV7-2 and TRBJ1-1; 9 bases align to TRBD1. Germline V gene lookup returns CDR1 SGHTA and CDR2 FQGNSA. The junction had 1 base not matched to a gene; V was cut back by 5 bases and J by 3 bases. This CDR3 region has 13 residues. The CDR3 region is CASSRDRDTEAFF. CDR3 in DNA: TGTGCCAGCAGCCGGGACAGGGACACTGAAGCTTTCTTT.

The V call is TRBV4-1, the J call TRBJ1-3, with TRBD1 as a possible D gene (6 bases). CDR3 length equals 15 residues. Looked up from germline, CDR1 is MGHRA and CDR2 is YSYEKL. Trimming left V 2 bases short and J 2 bases short, with 10 bases between. The DNA of the CDR3 is TGCGCCAGCAGCCAATTACAGGGAACTGGAAACACCATATATTTT. Amino acid sequence: CASSQLQGTGNTIYF.

The chain has TRBV4-1 and TRBJ2-6; D is ambiguous. The V end lost 3 bases, the J end lost 3 bases, and 12 bases lay between the germline ends. This CDR3 region has 16 residues. From germline, CDR1 is MGHRA and CDR2 YSYEKL. CDR3 in DNA: TGCGCCAGCAGCCATTTCCGACAAGGTGGGGCCAACGTCCTGACTTTC. Its protein is CASSHFRQGGANVLTF.

The gene calls are TRBV4-2 and TRBJ2-1; D is unclear. The germline gives CDR1 LGHNA, CDR2 YNFKEQ. This CDR3 region has 12 residues. Trimming removed 0 bases at V and 9 bases at J, with 6 bases between. DNA of the CDR3: TGTGCCAGCAGCCAAGAAGCCGGTGAGCAGTTCTTC. This translates into CASSQEAGEQFF.

This chain uses TRBV20-1 with TRBJ2-1; 7 nucleotides align to TRBD2. The CDR3 is 11 amino acids. Germline V gene lookup returns CDR1 DFQATT and CDR2 SNEGSKA (reference sequence). DNA of the CDR3: TGCCGCGGGGGTTCAAAAGATGAGCAGTTCTTC. It translates to CRGGSKDEQFF.